This T cell receptor (beta chain) was obtained from a study of CD8 T cells in ankylosing spondylitis. Study-level points and caveats: Among TCR beta sequences, a motif of about 8 highly homologous variants appeared characteristic of ankylosing spondylitis blood. In ankylosing spondylitis patients, matched synovial fluid reportedly showed significant enrichment of disease-linked clones.

Looked up from germline, CDR1 is SGHNT and CDR2 is YENEEA. Trimming pared 1 base from V and 4 bases from J, leaving 11 bases between. The CDR3 length is 15 residues. Preparation of TCR beta libraries was done by quantitative 5'-RACE with molecular barcodes. In TCRdb, the 5' RACE reads were re-called with MiXCR into one record per CDR3 protein. This sample has tens of thousands of distinct CDR3 sequences, with approximately 6% found just once. In its sample, this clonotype was seen many times. Its antigen remains unidentified. This receptor was identified in a male donor with ankylosing spondylitis. The material sequenced was synovial fluid, either unsorted or a sorted T cell fraction (not recorded which). The chain uses TRBV11-3 and TRBJ2-1; perhaps TRBD2 as D (6 bases). The CDR3 DNA sequence: TGTGCCAGCAGCTTAGCGGCTAGCGTTTACAATGAGCAGTTCTTC. This sequence encodes CASSLAASVYNEQFF.